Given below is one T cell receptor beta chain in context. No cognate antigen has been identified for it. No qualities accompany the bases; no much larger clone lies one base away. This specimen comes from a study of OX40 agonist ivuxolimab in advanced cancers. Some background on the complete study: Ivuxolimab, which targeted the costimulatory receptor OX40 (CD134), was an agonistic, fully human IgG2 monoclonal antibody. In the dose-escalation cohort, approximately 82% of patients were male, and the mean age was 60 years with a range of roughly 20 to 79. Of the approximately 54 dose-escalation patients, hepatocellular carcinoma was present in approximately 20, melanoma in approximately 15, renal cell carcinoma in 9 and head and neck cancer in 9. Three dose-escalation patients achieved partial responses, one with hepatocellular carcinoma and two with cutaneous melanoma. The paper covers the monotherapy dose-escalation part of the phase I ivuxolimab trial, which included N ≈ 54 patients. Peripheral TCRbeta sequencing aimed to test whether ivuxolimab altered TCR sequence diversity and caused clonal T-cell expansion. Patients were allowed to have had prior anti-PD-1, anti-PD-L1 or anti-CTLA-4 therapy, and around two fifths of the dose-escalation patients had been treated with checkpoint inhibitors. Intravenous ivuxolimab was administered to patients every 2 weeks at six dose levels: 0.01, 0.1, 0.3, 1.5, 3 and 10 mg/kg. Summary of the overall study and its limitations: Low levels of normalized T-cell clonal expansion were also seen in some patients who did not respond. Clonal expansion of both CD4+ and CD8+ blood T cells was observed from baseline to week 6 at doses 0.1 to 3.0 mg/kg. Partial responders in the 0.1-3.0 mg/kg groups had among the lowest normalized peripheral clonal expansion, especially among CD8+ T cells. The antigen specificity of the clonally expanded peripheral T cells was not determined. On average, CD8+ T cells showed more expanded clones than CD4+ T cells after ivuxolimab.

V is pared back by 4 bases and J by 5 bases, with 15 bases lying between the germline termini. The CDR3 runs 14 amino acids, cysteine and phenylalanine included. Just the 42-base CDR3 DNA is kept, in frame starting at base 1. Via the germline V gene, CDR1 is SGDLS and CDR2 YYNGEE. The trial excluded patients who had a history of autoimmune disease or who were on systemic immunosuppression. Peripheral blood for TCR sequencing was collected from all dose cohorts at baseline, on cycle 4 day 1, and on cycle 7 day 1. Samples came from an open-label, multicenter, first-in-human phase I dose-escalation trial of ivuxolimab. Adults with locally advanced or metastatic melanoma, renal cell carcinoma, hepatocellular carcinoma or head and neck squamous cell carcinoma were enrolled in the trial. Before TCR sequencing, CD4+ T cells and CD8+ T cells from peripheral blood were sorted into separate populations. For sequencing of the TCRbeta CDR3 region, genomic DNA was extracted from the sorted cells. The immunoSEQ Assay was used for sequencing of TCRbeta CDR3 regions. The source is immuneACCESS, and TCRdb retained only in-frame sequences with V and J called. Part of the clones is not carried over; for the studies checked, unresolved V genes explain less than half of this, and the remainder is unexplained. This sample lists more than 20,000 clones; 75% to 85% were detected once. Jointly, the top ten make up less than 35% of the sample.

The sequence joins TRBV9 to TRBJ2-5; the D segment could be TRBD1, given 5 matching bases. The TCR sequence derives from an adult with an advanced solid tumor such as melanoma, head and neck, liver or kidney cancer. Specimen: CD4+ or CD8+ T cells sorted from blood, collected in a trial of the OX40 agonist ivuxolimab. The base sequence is TGTGCCAGCAGCCCTTGGGGCACCGGGGAGACCCAGTACTTC. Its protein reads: CASSPWGTGETQYF.